A single sample is the source of the 31 T cell receptor beta chains below, sequenced in a study of blood T cell repertoires in COVID-19. Sequencing was performed with immunoSEQ multiplex PCR; in TCRdb, only in-frame clones are kept and a portion is missing. This sample has about 240,000 clones; roughly 86% occur once, and the top ten carry about 7.6%. The material sequenced was peripheral blood. The source of these receptors is a woman between 70 and 85 years old with active or convalescent COVID-19.

V gene TRBV15 combines with J gene TRBJ1-1; TRBD1 is a possible D gene (6 bases). The CDR3 covers 14 residues. CDR1 LNHNV and CDR2 YYDKDF come from the germline V gene (reference sequence). Deletions cut 3 bases from V and 5 bases from J, with 13 bases between. CDR3 loop: CATSSLDRRTEAFF. DNA of the CDR3: TGTGCCACCAGCAGTCTAGACAGGCGGACTGAAGCTTTCTTT.

This clone is a singleton in its sample. V and J are TRBV27 and TRBJ1-1, with D tentatively TRBD1 (5 bases). The CDR3 consists of 13 residues. Germline V lookup: CDR1 MNHEY, CDR2 SMNVEV (reference sequence). Trimming took off 2 bases at V and 11 bases at J, with 15 bases between the two ends. CDR3 sequence (DNA): TGTGCCAGCAGTTTAGGGGGGACCGGGCGGGCTTTCTTT. Translating gives CASSLGGTGRAFF.

This chain links TRBV6-5 with TRBJ2-3; maybe TRBD2 (5 bases). The ends were cut back, 7 bases at V and 4 bases at J, with 6 bases in the middle. The CDR3 length is 11 residues. Germline-derived CDR1 and CDR2 are MNHEY and SVGAGI. The CDR3 bases are TGTGCCAGCAAGAGGGCAGATACGCAGTATTTT. This sequence encodes CASKRADTQYF.

The chain is built from TRBV21-1 and TRBJ2-2; the listed D gene, TRBD1, was not tested against the DNA. TRBV21-1 is a documented pseudogene. The CDR3 extends over 14 amino acids. CDR3 sequence: CASSMGHDTGELFF. The CDR3 DNA follows: TGTGCCAGCAGCATGGGACATGACACCGGGGAGCTGTTTTTT.

This chain connects TRBV7-9 to TRBJ1-6, with 8 bases matching TRBD1. The V gene end was trimmed by 3 bases and the J gene end by 3 bases; junction bases not matched to a gene: 4. The CDR3 is 16 residues long. Looked up from germline, CDR1 is SEHNR and CDR2 is FQNEAQ (reference sequence). DNA for the CDR3: TGTGCCAGCAGCTTGGGGGGACAGGTCTATAATTCACCCCTCCACTTT. It is translated as CASSLGGQVYNSPLHF.

V and J are TRBV29-1 and TRBJ1-1; maybe TRBD1 (5 bases). Trimming left V 4 bases short and J 0 bases short, with 15 bases between. This CDR3 has 15 residues. CDR1 is SQVTM and CDR2 is ANQGSEA in the germline V gene. CDR3 sequence (DNA): TGCAGCGTTGGGGTCATGGGGGGGGTGAACACTGAAGCTTTCTTT. It encodes CSVGVMGGVNTEAFF.

This clone showed up just once. The CDR3 DNA reads as TGCGCCAGCAGCTTGGCCCGGGACAGGGAGCAGTACTTC. Encoded protein: CASSLARDREQYF. V is TRBV5-1 and J is TRBJ2-7; 8 nucleotides agree with TRBD1. Germline trimming cut 0 bases from V and 7 bases from J; bases unmatched to any gene: 3. The CDR3 runs 13 residues. Germline loops: CDR1 SGHRS, CDR2 YFSETQ.

This chain links TRBV5-1 with TRBJ1-1; D gene unclear. CDR1 is SGHRS and CDR2 is YFSETQ in the germline V gene. CDR3 size: 15 residues. Trimming removed 0 bases from V and 1 base from J, with 10 bases in between. The CDR3 sequence: CASSLGARSNTEAFF. The CDR3, as DNA: TGCGCCAGCAGCTTGGGGGCCAGGTCGAACACTGAAGCTTTCTTT.

This clone was seen only once. The V gene is TRBV19, the J gene TRBJ1-1, with D perhaps matching TRBD1 (6 bases). The CDR3 runs 14 residues. The germline V gene has CDR1 LNHDA and CDR2 SQIVND (reference sequence). Trimming removed 5 bases at V and 1 base at J, with 11 bases between. CDR3 protein: CASSHTGTNTEAFF. In DNA form, the CDR3 reads TGTGCCAGTAGTCACACAGGGACGAACACTGAAGCTTTCTTT. The variable domain in full, completed from reference TRBV19 and TRBJ1-1, reads DGGITQSPKYLFRKEGQNVTLSCEQNLNHDAMYWYRQDPGQGLRLIYYSQIVNDFQKGDIAEGYSVSREKKESFPLTVTSAQKNPTAFYLCASSHTGTNTEAFFGQGTRLTVV.

The chain uses TRBV4-1 and TRBJ2-7; maybe TRBD2 (6 bases). V was clipped by 1 base and J by 2 bases, with 15 bases between them. CDR1 is MGHRA and CDR2 is YSYEKL in the germline V gene. This CDR3 comprises 16 residues. CDR3 in amino acids: CASSQVLLASAYEQYF. The DNA for the CDR3 is TGCGCCAGCAGCCAAGTCCTCCTAGCGTCTGCCTACGAGCAGTACTTC.

The CDR3 protein is CASRTTGGPEAFF. The CDR3 nucleotides read TGTGCCAGCAGGACAACGGGGGGTCCCGAAGCTTTCTTT. The chain links TRBV5-4 to TRBJ1-1; D may be TRBD1 (5 bases). CDR3 size: 13 residues. The germline gives CDR1 SGHNT, CDR2 YYREEE (reference sequence). Between the trimmed V and J ends, which lost 5 bases and 8 bases, there was a span of 16 bases.

The chain combines TRBV19 with TRBJ1-2; D perhaps matches TRBD1 (5 bases). Germline loops: CDR1 LNHDA, CDR2 SQIVND (reference sequence). V lost 3 bases and J lost 5, with 13 bases in between. The CDR3 has 14 residues. CDR3 region: CASSIWGNQYGYTF. In nucleotides, the CDR3 is TGTGCCAGTAGTATTTGGGGCAATCAATATGGCTACACCTTC.

The chain links TRBV7-8 to TRBJ1-5; perhaps TRBD1 as D (5 bases). The V end was cut by 5 bases, the J end by 6 bases, with 17 bases between. Germline values: CDR1 SGHVS, CDR2 FQNEAQ. CDR3 size: 15 residues. The CDR3 reads CASSPTPRGGQPQHF. CDR3 nucleotide sequence: TGTGCCAGCAGCCCCACCCCAAGGGGCGGTCAGCCCCAGCATTTT.

The chain employs TRBV21-1 and TRBJ2-7; the table's D gene call, TRBD2, was not cross checked with the DNA. TRBV21-1 is described as a pseudogene. The CDR3 is made up of 17 amino acids. CDR3 sequence (DNA): TGTGCCAGCAGCAAAGAAAAAGCGGGGGGCCACTCCTACGAGCAGTACTTC. It is translated as CASSKEKAGGHSYEQYF.

The chain links TRBV11-3 to TRBJ2-2; D perhaps matches TRBD1 (5 bases). Germline V lookup: CDR1 SGHNT, CDR2 YENEEA. This CDR3 region has 16 residues. V was clipped by 5 bases and J by 1 base, with 14 bases between them. CDR3 region: CASSHTLTGNTGELFF. CDR3 nucleotide sequence: TGTGCCAGCAGCCACACCCTAACAGGGAACACCGGGGAGCTGTTTTTT.

The gene calls are TRBV9 and TRBJ2-7; D is undetermined. The CDR3 spans 14 residues. Per germline, CDR1 SGDLS and CDR2 YYNGEE. The V end was cut by 0 bases, the J end by 3 bases, with 10 bases between. CDR3 protein: CASSVAGPNYEQYF. The CDR3 DNA reads as TGTGCCAGCAGCGTAGCTGGGCCGAACTACGAGCAGTACTTC. Variable domain in full (rest from reference TRBV9 and TRBJ2-7): DSGVTQTPKHLITATGQRVTLRCSPRSGDLSVYWYQQSLDQGLQFLIQYYNGEERAKGNILERFSAQQFPDLHSELNLSSLELGDSALYFCASSVAGPNYEQYFGPGTRLTVT.

The chain uses TRBV9 and TRBJ1-4; D gene ambiguous. CDR3 length equals 15 residues. V was pared by 4 bases and J by 8 bases, with 18 bases between. Germline CDR1 reads SGDLS; CDR2 reads YYNGEE. CDR3 bases: TGTGCCAGCAGCCCCCGCGCGAGGACTGGGGAAAAACTGTTTTTT. Translating it yields CASSPRARTGEKLFF.

The chain carries TRBV7-9 and TRBJ1-2; no reliable D call. The CDR3 contains 14 residues. Germline CDR1 reads SEHNR; CDR2 reads FQNEAQ (reference sequence). V lost 5 bases, J lost 4 bases, and 14 bases lay in between. This chain's CDR3 is CASSARGSFYGYTF. Written as DNA, the CDR3 is TGTGCCAGCAGCGCCCGGGGAAGCTTCTATGGCTACACCTTC.

The table lists this clone with a few counts. The chain recombines TRBV15 with TRBJ1-1; weak D call: TRBD1 (6 bases). The CDR3 totals 14 residues. Trimming removed 0 bases at V and 8 bases at J, with 13 bases between. Germline CDR1 and CDR2: LNHNV and YYDKDF (reference sequence). As DNA, the CDR3 is TGTGCCACCAGCAGAGATCACAGGGCAGGGGAAGCTTTCTTT. This encodes CATSRDHRAGEAFF.

The genes are TRBV23-1 and TRBJ2-3, with 10 positions matching TRBD2. TRBV23-1 is classed as an ORF, of uncertain function. CDR3 length: 15 amino acids. With V trimmed by 3 bases and J by 4 bases, 4 bases remained unmatched. CDR3 in DNA: TGCGCCAGCAGTCAGAAAGCGGGGGGGCCAGATACGCAGTATTTT. As protein: CASSQKAGGPDTQYF.

This clone has only a few counts. This chain uses TRBV14 with TRBJ1-2, with TRBD1 matching over 8 bases. The germline CDR1 and CDR2 sequences are SGHDN and FVKESK. The junction had 5 bases not matched to a gene; V was cut back by 3 bases and J by 8 bases. This CDR3 has 13 amino acids. CDR3 bases: TGTGCCAGCAGCCACGACAGGGGCTGGGGCTACACCTTC. Amino acid sequence: CASSHDRGWGYTF.

The chain is built from TRBV5-4 and TRBJ2-1; 10 bases agree with TRBD1. Losses at the gene ends were 4 bases for V and 7 bases for J; bases not matched to a gene: 8. The germline V gene has CDR1 SGHNT and CDR2 YYREEE (reference sequence). The CDR3 spans 15 residues. The CDR3 here is CASSQGTGVLNEQFF. Written as DNA, the CDR3 is TGTGCCAGCAGCCAGGGGACAGGGGTCTTGAATGAGCAGTTCTTC.

The V and J genes are TRBV27 and TRBJ1-1, with TRBD1 identical over 10 bases. The CDR3 covers 17 residues. V dropped 7 bases and J dropped 1; count of bases not matched to a gene: 12. In germline, CDR1 is MNHEY, CDR2 SMNVEV (reference sequence). CDR3 DNA sequence: TGTGCCAGCACCCTGCTGGGACAGGGGTCGAGGAACACTGAAGCTTTCTTT. Translated, it gives CASTLLGQGSRNTEAFF.

This chain links TRBV18 with TRBJ1-1; 9 bases align to TRBD1. The germline CDR1 and CDR2 sequences are KGHSH and LQKENI. This CDR3 contains 16 residues. V shed 4 bases and J 7 bases; nucleotides not matched to a gene: 13. The chain's CDR3 is CASSLGTGRAPSEAFF. CDR3 DNA: TGTGCCAGCTCACTCGGGACAGGGAGGGCTCCCAGTGAAGCTTTCTTT.

V and J are TRBV11-3 and TRBJ2-7; the D is unclear. The V end lost 5 bases, the J end lost 2 bases, and 7 bases lay between the germline ends. This CDR3 is 12 amino acids long. Per the germline V gene, CDR1 is SGHNT and CDR2 is YENEEA. CDR3 loop: CASSRSPYEQYF. CDR3 in DNA: TGTGCCAGCAGCCGTTCCCCCTACGAGCAGTACTTC.

The chain links TRBV25-1 to TRBJ2-1, with a weak D call TRBD2 (5 bases). The germline CDR1 and CDR2 sequences are MGHDK and SYGVNS. CDR3 length: 18 amino acids. Deletions cut 0 bases from V and 0 bases from J, with 15 bases between. The CDR3 here is CASSEYIATSSSYNEQFF. In nucleotides, the CDR3 is TGTGCCAGCAGTGAATATATAGCGACTTCTAGCTCCTACAATGAGCAGTTCTTC.

V is TRBV21-1 and J is TRBJ2-1; TRBD1, the table's D call, lacks a check against the DNA. TRBV21-1 is flagged as a pseudogene. CDR3 size: 16 residues. The CDR3 spells CASSKARTGGEDEQFF. The CDR3 DNA reads TGTGCCAGCAGCAAAGCGAGGACAGGGGGGGAGGATGAGCAGTTCTTC.

This clone occurred a few times. The rearrangement links TRBV29-1 to TRBJ1-2; 10 nucleotides align to TRBD1. The J segment lost 7 bases and the V segment lost 4 bases, leaving 6 bases of the junction unmatched. This CDR3 contains 13 residues. CDR1 SQVTM and CDR2 ANQGSEA come from the germline V gene. The CDR3 is CSVGQGQGSGYTF. For the CDR3, the DNA is TGCAGCGTTGGCCAGGGACAGGGGTCTGGCTACACCTTC.

The chain joins TRBV4-1 to TRBJ1-2; maybe TRBD1 (5 bases). The V end was cut by 0 bases, the J end by 3 bases, with 14 bases between. CDR1 is MGHRA, CDR2 YSYEKL, per germline. The CDR3 runs to 16 residues. This chain's CDR3 is CASSQERGGVDYGYTF. In DNA form, the CDR3 reads TGCGCCAGCAGCCAAGAAAGGGGAGGGGTAGACTATGGCTACACCTTC.

J is TRBJ2-7 and V is TRBV12-3 or TRBV12-4, with D uncertain. V was trimmed by 3 bases and J by 0 bases, leaving 3 bases between them. The CDR3 sequence is 12 residues long. Here the CDR3 DNA reads TGTGCCAGCAGTTTCCTCTCCTACGAGCAGTACTTC. It translates to CASSFLSYEQYF.

The chain carries TRBV6-2 or TRBV6-3 and TRBJ1-1; maybe TRBD1 (5 bases). CDR3 length: 14 amino acids. Germline V gene sequence: CDR1 MNHEY, CDR2 SVGEGT. With 3 bases removed from V and 4 bases from J, the gap between germline ends came to 12 bases. DNA for the CDR3: TGTGCCAGCAGTTATGGGGAAAGGGGCACTGAAGCTTTCTTT. The encoded protein is CASSYGERGTEAFF.